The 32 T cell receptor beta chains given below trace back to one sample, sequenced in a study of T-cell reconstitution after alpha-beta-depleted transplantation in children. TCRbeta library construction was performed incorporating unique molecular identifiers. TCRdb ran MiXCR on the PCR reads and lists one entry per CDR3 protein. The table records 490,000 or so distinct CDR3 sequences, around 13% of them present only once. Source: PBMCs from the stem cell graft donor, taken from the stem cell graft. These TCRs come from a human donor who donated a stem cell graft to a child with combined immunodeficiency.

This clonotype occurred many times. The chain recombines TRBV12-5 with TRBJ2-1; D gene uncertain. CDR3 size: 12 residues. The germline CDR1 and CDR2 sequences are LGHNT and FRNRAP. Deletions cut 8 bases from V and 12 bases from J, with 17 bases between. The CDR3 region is CASPVDGMGQFF. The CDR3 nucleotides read TGTGCTAGTCCCGTAGACGGTATGGGGCAGTTCTTC.

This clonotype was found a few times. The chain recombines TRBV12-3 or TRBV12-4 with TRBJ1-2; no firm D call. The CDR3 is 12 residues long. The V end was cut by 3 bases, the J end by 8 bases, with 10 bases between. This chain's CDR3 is CASSLDQKGYTF. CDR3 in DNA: TGTGCCAGCAGTTTGGACCAAAAGGGCTACACCTTC.

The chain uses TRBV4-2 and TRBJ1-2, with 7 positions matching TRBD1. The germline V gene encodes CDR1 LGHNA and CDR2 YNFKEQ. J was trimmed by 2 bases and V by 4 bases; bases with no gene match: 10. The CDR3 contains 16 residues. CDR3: CASSPEDRAVNYGYTF. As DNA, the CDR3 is TGTGCCAGCAGCCCAGAAGACAGGGCGGTAAACTATGGCTACACCTTC.

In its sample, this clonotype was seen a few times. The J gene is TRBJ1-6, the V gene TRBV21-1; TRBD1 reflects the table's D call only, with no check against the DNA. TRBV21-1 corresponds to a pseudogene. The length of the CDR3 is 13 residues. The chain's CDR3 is CASSKARRGRGDF. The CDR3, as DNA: TGTGCCAGCAGCAAAGCGCGCAGGGGAAGGGGAGACTTT.

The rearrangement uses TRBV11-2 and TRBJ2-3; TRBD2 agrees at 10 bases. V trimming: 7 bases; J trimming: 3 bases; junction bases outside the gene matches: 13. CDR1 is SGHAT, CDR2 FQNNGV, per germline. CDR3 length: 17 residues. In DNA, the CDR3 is TGTGCCAGCACGTTAGGAGCGGGAGGGCTCGGGACAGATACGCAGTATTTT. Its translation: CASTLGAGGLGTDTQYF.

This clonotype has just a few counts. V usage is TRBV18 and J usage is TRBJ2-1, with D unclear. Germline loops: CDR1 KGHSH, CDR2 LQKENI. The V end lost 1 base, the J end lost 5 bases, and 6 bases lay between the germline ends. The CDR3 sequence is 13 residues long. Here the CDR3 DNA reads TGTGCCAGCTCACCACAGCTGAACAATGAGCAGTTCTTC. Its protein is CASSPQLNNEQFF.

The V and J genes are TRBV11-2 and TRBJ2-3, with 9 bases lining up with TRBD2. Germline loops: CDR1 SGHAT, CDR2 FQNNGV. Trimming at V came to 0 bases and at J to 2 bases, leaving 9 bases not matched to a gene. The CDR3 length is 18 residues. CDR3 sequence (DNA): TGTGCCAGCAGCTTAGACGGCGGCGCGGGGGGGCCCACAGATACGCAGTATTTT. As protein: CASSLDGGAGGPTDTQYF. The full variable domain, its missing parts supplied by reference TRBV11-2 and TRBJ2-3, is EAGVAQSPRYKIIEKRQSVAFWCNPISGHATLYWYQQILGQGPKLLIQFQNNGVVDDSQLPKDRFSAERLKGVDSTLKIQPAKLEDSAVYLCASSLDGGAGGPTDTQYFGPGTRLTVL.

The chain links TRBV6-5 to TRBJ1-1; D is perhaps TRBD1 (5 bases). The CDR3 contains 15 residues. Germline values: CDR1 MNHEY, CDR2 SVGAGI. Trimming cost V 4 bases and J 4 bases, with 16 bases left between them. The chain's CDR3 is CASSSLTAPSTEAFF. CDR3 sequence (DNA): TGTGCCAGCAGTTCATTGACAGCCCCGAGCACTGAAGCTTTCTTT.

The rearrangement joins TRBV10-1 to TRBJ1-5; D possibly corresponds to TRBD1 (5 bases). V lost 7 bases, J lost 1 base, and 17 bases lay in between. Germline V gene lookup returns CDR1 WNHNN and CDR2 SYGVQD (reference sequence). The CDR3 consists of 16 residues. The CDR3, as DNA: TGCGCCAGCACGTGGACGGGGGTGTTAAGCAATCAGCCCCAGCATTTT. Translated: CASTWTGVLSNQPQHF.

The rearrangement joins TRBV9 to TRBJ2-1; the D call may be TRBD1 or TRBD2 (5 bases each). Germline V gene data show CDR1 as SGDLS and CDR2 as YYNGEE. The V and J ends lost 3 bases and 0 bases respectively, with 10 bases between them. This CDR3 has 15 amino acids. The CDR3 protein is CASSGGVSSYNEQFF. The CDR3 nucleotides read TGTGCCAGCAGCGGAGGGGTGAGCTCCTACAATGAGCAGTTCTTC.

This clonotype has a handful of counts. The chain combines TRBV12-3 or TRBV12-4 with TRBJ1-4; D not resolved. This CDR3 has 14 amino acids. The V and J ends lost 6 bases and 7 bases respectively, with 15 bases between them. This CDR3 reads CASRASEAGEKLFF. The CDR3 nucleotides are TGTGCCAGCAGGGCAAGCGAGGCGGGTGAAAAACTGTTTTTT.

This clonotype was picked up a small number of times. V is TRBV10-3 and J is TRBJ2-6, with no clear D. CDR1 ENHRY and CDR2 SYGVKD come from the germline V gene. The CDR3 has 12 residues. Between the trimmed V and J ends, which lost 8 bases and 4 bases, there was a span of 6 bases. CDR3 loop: CAISTGANVLTF. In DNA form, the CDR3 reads TGTGCCATCTCGACAGGGGCCAACGTCCTGACTTTC.

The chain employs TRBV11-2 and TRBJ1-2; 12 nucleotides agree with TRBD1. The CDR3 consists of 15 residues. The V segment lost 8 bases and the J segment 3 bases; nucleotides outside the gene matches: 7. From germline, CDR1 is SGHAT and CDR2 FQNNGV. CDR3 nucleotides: TGTGCCAGCTCCGGGACAGGGGGCATTTACTATGGCTACACCTTC. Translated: CASSGTGGIYYGYTF.

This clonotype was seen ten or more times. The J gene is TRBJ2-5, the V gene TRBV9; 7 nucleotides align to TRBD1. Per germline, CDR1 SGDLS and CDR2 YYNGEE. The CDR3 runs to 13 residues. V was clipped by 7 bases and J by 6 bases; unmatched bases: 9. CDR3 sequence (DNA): TGTGCCAGCGGAAGACAGGGATCGAAGACCCAGTACTTC. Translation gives CASGRQGSKTQYF. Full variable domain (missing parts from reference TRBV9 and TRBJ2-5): DSGVTQTPKHLITATGQRVTLRCSPRSGDLSVYWYQQSLDQGLQFLIQYYNGEERAKGNILERFSAQQFPDLHSELNLSSLELGDSALYFCASGRQGSKTQYFGPGTRLLVL.

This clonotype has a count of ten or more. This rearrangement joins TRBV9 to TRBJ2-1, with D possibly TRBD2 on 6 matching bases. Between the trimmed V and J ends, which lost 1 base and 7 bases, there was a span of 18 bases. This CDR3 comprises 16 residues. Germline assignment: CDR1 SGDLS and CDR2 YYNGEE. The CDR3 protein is CASSVRGDSNWNEQFF. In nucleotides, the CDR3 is TGTGCCAGCAGCGTACGAGGGGACTCCAATTGGAATGAGCAGTTCTTC. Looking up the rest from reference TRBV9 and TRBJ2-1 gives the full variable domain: DSGVTQTPKHLITATGQRVTLRCSPRSGDLSVYWYQQSLDQGLQFLIQYYNGEERAKGNILERFSAQQFPDLHSELNLSSLELGDSALYFCASSVRGDSNWNEQFFGPGTRLTVL.

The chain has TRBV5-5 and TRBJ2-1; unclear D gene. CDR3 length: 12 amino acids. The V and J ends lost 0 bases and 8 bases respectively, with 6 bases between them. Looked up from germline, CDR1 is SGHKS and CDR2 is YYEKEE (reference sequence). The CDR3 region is CASSLVGHEQFF. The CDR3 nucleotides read TGTGCCAGCAGCTTGGTCGGACATGAGCAGTTCTTC.

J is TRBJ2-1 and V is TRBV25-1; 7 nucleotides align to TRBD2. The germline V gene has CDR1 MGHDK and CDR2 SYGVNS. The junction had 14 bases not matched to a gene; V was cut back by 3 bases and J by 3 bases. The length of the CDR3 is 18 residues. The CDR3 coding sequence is TGTGCCAGCAGTGAGGGTCAAGGGCCCCGGGACTACTACAATGAGCAGTTCTTC. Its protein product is CASSEGQGPRDYYNEQFF.

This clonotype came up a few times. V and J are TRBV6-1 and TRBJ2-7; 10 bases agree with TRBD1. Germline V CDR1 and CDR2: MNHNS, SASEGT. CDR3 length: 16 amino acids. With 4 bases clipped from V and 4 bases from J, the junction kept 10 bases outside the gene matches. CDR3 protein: CASSGPFGQGVYEQYF. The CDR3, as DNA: TGTGCCAGCAGTGGCCCCTTTGGACAGGGGGTTTACGAGCAGTACTTC.

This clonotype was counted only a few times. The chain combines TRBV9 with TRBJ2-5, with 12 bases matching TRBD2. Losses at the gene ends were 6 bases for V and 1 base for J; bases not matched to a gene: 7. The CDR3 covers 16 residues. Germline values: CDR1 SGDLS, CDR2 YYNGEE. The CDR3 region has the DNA TGTGCCAGCACTCCGACTAGCGGGGGATTCCAAGAGACCCAGTACTTC. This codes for CASTPTSGGFQETQYF.

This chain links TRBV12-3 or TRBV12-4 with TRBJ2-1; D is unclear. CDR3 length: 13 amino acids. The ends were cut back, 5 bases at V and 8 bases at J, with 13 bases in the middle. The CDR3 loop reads CASSPRTFDEQFF. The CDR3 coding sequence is TGTGCCAGCAGTCCCCGGACGTTCGATGAGCAGTTCTTC.

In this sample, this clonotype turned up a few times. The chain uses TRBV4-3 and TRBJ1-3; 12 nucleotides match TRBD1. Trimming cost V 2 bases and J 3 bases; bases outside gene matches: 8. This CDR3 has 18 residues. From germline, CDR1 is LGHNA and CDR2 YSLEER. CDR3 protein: CASSQFYRDRGLGNTIYF. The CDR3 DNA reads TGCGCCAGCAGCCAATTTTACCGGGACAGGGGGCTTGGAAACACCATATATTTT.

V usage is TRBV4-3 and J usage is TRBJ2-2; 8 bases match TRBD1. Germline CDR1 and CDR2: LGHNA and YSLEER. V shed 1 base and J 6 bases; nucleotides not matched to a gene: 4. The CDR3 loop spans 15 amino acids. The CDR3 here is CASSQGIQGAGELFF. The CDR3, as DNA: TGCGCCAGCAGCCAAGGCATACAGGGGGCCGGGGAGCTGTTTTTT.

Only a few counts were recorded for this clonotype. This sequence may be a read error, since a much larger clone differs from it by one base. The CDR3 spells CASSVATGSYEQYF. CDR3 sequence (DNA): TGTGCCAGCAGCGTAGCAACAGGGTCCTACGAGCAGTACTTC. V is TRBV9 and J is TRBJ2-7; D possibly corresponds to TRBD1 (6 bases). This CDR3 has 14 residues. Germline V lookup: CDR1 SGDLS, CDR2 YYNGEE. The V and J ends lost 0 bases and 1 base respectively, with 8 bases between them.

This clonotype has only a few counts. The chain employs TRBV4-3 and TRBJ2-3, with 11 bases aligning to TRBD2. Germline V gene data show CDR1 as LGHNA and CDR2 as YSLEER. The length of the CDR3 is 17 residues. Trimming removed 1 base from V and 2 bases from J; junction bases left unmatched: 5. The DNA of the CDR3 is TGCGCCAGCAGCCAAGGTACTAGCGGGAGATTCACAGATACGCAGTATTTT. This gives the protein CASSQGTSGRFTDTQYF.

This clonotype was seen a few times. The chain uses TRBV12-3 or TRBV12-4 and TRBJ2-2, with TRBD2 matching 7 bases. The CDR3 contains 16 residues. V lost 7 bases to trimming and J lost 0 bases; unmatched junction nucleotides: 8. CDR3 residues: CASKTSGGSNTGELFF. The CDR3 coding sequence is TGTGCCAGCAAAACCTCCGGGGGGTCGAACACCGGGGAGCTGTTTTTT.

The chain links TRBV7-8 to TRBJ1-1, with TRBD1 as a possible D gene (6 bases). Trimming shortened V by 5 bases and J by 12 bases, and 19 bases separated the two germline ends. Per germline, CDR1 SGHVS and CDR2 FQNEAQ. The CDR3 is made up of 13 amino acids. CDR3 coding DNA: TGTGCCAGCAGCCCACGTCCAGAAGGGGGGACTTTCTTT. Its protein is CASSPRPEGGTFF.

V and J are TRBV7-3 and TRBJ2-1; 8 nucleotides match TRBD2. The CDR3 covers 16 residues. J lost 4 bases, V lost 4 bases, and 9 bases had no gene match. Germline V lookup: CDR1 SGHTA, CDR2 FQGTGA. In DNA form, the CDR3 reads TGTGCCAGCAGCTCCACCCGGGGGGGCCGGTACAATGAGCAGTTCTTC. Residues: CASSSTRGGRYNEQFF.

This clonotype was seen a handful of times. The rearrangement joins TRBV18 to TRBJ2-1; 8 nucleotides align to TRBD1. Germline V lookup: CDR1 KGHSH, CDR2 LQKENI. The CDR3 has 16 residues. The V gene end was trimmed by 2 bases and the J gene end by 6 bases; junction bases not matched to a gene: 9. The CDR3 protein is CASSPTQGALFNEQFF. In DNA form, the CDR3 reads TGTGCCAGCTCACCAACCCAGGGGGCTTTATTCAATGAGCAGTTCTTC.

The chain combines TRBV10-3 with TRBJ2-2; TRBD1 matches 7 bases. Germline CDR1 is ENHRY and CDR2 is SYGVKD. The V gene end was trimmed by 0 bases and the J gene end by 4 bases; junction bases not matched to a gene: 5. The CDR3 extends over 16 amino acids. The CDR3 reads CAISESTRGRTGELFF. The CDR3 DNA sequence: TGTGCCATCAGTGAGTCGACGAGGGGGCGCACCGGGGAGCTGTTTTTT.

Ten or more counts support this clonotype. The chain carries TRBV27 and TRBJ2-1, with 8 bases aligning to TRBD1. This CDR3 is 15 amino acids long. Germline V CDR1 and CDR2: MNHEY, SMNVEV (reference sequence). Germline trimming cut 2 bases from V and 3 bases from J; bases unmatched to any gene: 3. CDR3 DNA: TGTGCCAGCAGTTTAGACAGGGGCTACTACAATGAGCAGTTCTTC. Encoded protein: CASSLDRGYYNEQFF.

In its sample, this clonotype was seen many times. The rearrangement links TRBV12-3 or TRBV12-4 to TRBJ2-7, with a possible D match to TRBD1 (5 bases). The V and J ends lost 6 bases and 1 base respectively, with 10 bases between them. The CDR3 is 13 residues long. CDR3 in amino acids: CASSGDSSYEQYF. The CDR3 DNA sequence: TGTGCCAGCAGCGGTGACAGTTCCTACGAGCAGTACTTC.

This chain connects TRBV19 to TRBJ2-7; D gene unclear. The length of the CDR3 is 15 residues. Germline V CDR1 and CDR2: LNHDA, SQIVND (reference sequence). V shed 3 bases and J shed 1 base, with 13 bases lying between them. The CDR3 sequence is CASSISGGTSYEQYF. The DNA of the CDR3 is TGTGCCAGTAGTATTTCGGGCGGAACTTCCTACGAGCAGTACTTC.